This paragraph reports one T cell receptor beta chain. Its antigen is currently not known. The record has no base qualities; no much larger clone is one base away. These data originate in a study of cytomegalovirus exposure and HLA in healthy donors (dated by TCRdb to between 2016 and 2019). Regarding the study in general: In an earlier analysis of about 560 of the donors, 276 Gb of sequence data and 95 million to 130 million unique TCR beta sequences from approximately 180 million T cells were reported. Alongside the repertoire data, information on donor age, sex, ethnicity and CMV serostatus was compiled. Among about 410 genotyped donors of the cohort, an average of approximately 240,000 unique TCR beta nucleotide sequences was sequenced per donor, of which about 18% were non-productive. Using immunosequencing, the study profiled T cell repertoires from about 610 subjects and related those repertoires to cytomegalovirus serostatus. A later genetic analysis took genome-wide SNP genotypes for 398 of the 666 donors and used that subset as a discovery cohort. Typing coverage differed by locus: A, B, C, DRB1 and DQB1 were typed in roughly 620-630 donors, DQA1 in approximately 520, DPA1 in 606, and DPB1 in 472. An earlier analysis of several hundred of the donors used high-throughput TCR beta sequencing to judge whether each TCR beta V gene segment behaved as functional or pseudogenic. Four to six DR-DQ haplotypes were handled as single units for association and clustering because linkage in the cohort was strong. In addition to the first cohort of 666 subjects, a separate validation cohort of 100 to 150 different subjects was used. The later analysis used no new phenotypic data to find candidate immune exposures, relying instead on TCR beta sequences and their occurrence across donors. An early release that covered around 590 HLA-typed donors contained 250 to 350 gigabases of sequencing data and tens of millions of unique TCR sequences. To study patterns of TCR occurrence, a later analysis re-analyzed previously published TCR beta repertoires from under 750 donors and added high-resolution HLA genotyping. All discovery cohort repertoires had been generated using a single sequencing platform. High-throughput TCR immunosequencing, statistical association of individual TCRs with disease status, and machine learning were combined to predict cytomegalovirus infection status. HLA typing covered class I and class II loci at four-digit resolution. Among the 398 genotyped donors, 75% to 90% belonged to the genetic ancestry cluster associated with self-reported Caucasian donors. The study aimed to test whether cataloging public T cell receptors could reveal signatures of past pathogen exposure. Here is what the overall study found, with its caveats: According to the authors, the approach could potentially be generalized to other disease states and immunological phenotypes. Across donors, most TCR sequences were observed very rarely, whereas some public TCRs were present in many individuals. Only TCR beta chains were sequenced in this cohort, and the absence of alpha or paired-chain data limited detectable features. HLA typing was unavailable for some donors at each locus, so association tests used only the typed subset. Compared with equally common non-associated chains, HLA-associated TCR beta chains in a later analysis were more clonally expanded and had lower generation probabilities. In a later analysis, the rate of TCR association differed among HLA loci, with DRB1 alleles having the most associated TCRs and HLA-C alleles having the fewest. At a false discovery rate of 0.05, a later analysis linked 15,000 to 20,000 TCR beta sequences to specific HLA alleles. A group of highly shared sequence variants was considered likely to be a technical artifact of the sequencing pipeline. Sequencing depth was assumed to be roughly uniform across donors in the presence/absence analyses, though that assumption may not hold. When HLA alleles, especially DR and DQ, strongly co-occurred, TCR associations were difficult to assign to individual alleles. A later genetic analysis reported fewer N-insertions in productive TCRs among donors in an Asian-associated ancestry cluster than the roughly 620-donor mean. The 87-base-pair reads could not distinguish some IMGT-functional V segments, including TRBV6-2 and TRBV6-3, so those segments were excluded. Because counts were too low, about 15 rarely observed V segments, including chromosome 9 orphons, were left out of the earlier analysis of 587 of the donors. According to a later analysis, most CMV-associated TCR beta chains appeared to be HLA-restricted, and the HLA associations seemed to be driven largely by CMV exposure. A further reported finding was that TCR beta sequences accurately predicted the HLA-A and HLA-B alleles for most subjects in the first cohort. In the study, roughly 160 TCR beta chains were listed as associated with cytomegalovirus. In an earlier analysis of a few hundred of the donors, most TCR beta V segments were observed in productive rearrangements about 87% or about 30% of the time, broadly matching IMGT annotations. CMV serostatus was the only immune exposure information available for the cohort. In both the original and validation cohorts, the classifier was reported to diagnose cytomegalovirus status with high specificity and sensitivity. A few of the identified cytomegalovirus-associated TCR beta chains were confirmed in vitro to be specific for cytomegalovirus antigens. A later analysis reported that several top co-occurrence clusters appeared linked to parvovirus B19, influenza, CMV and Epstein-Barr virus. Linkage disequilibrium might explain the correlated functional status among segregating V segments, but an unknown experimental factor could not be ruled out. In a later genetic analysis, a missense DCLRE1C variant was associated with V-gene and J-gene trimming of TCR beta chains, and the association was replicated in an independent cohort.

The cohort was made up of 650 to 700 healthy bone marrow donors. Cohort members were all nominally healthy when sampled, although unrecorded immune exposures were likely present. The donor was CMV seropositive and belonged to the group of around 300 seropositive cohort members. A peripheral blood sample was provided by each donor, and peripheral blood mononuclear cells were used for TCR beta sequencing. Genomic DNA extraction from the blood cell samples was performed with the Qiagen DNeasy Blood Extraction Kit. Ends trimmed: V by 4 bases, J by 3 bases; bases unmatched to a gene: 3. The CDR3 goes from the cysteine to the phenylalanine over 16 residues. Just CDR3 DNA is preserved here, 48 bases in frame from base 1. The germline V gene encodes CDR1 MGHRA and CDR2 YSYEKL. Libraries were constructed by the immunoSEQ multiplex PCR assay. A mixture of 60 forward primers for TCR Vbeta segments and 13 reverse primers for TCR Jbeta segments was used in the multiplex PCR. A multiplex PCR assay on genomic DNA amplified the CDR3 region of rearranged TCR beta genes. Amplified TCR beta libraries were sequenced as 87-base-pair reads on the Illumina HiSeq System. The authors processed their data as follows. A later analysis tallied 80 million to 95 million unique TCR beta chains across the 666 repertoires, and approximately 11 million of those chains were shared by two or more donors. Raw reads were error-corrected and collapsed into unique sequences with a nearest-neighbor algorithm that merged closely related sequences to remove PCR and sequencing errors. To assign V, D and J gene segments, CDR3 sequences were aligned to IMGT reference sequences. Each retained sequence needed at least a six-nucleotide match to both a V gene segment and a J gene segment. A rearrangement counted as productive if the CDR3 had no stop codons and remained in frame with V and J, and every other rearrangement counted as non-productive. Following IMGT convention, CDR3 was defined as the stretch from the second conserved V-encoded cysteine to the conserved J-encoded phenylalanine. The earlier analysis of some 540 of the donors excluded any sequence lacking an unambiguous match to a single V gene segment. In an earlier analysis of approximately 590 of the donors, V segments were called functional above 56.7% productive rearrangements and were called segregating when the between-donor standard deviation exceeded 5%. A statistical classification framework was built to diagnose cytomegalovirus status from the catalog of TCR beta chain sequences. A later analysis assigned V and J genes by comparing TCR nucleotide sequences with IMGT/GENE-DB human TR gene sequences. The TCRdist pipeline was used in a later analysis to assign CDR3 sequences and most-parsimonious VDJ recombination scenarios. In a later analysis, each TCR beta chain was defined by its CDR3 amino acid sequence together with its V-gene family, and reads without a unique V-gene family were excluded. A later analysis removed 550 to 700 highly shared, low-generation-probability nucleotide sequences to deal with suspected cross-contamination and a sequencing artifact. For each public chain, a later analysis derived a clonal expansion index from normalized ranks of inferred template counts within each repertoire. A later analysis computed generation probabilities with a VDJ recombination model fitted to out-of-frame rearrangements, and checked the results against IGoR. In a later analysis, TCR-TCR, TCR-HLA and TCR-CMV co-occurrence was scored with hypergeometric tests, and a repertoire-size bias correction was applied to TCR pairs. To estimate false discovery rates, a later analysis permuted the HLA or CMV assignments 20 times. In a later analysis, co-occurring TCRs were grouped using DBSCAN, and TCRdist sequence similarity was added for clustering within HLA-allele-positive subsets. Repertoires with fewer than 30,000 or more than 120,000 public chains, plus five repertoires with anomalous nucleotide sharing, were excluded from co-occurrence clustering. TCRdb limited this immuneACCESS table to in-frame rearrangements with V and J called. A share of clones is missing; checked studies link under half to unresolved V genes, and the rest is unexplained. V, J and clone size are taken as reported in that table, and D and trimming were inferred from the DNA itself. In all, the sample holds about 110,000 clones, and roughly 71% of those were seen once. The leading ten clones occupy less than 3% of the sample.

Rearrangement joined TRBV4-1 to TRBJ2-5, with TRBD2 identical over 15 junction bases. The sequence came from a male donor in good health and CMV-seropositive. The specimen sequenced was PBMCs. The sequence in DNA is TGCGCCAGCAGCCGGACTAGCGGGGGGGGGAAAGAGACCCAGTACTTC. Translated, it gives CASSRTSGGGKETQYF.